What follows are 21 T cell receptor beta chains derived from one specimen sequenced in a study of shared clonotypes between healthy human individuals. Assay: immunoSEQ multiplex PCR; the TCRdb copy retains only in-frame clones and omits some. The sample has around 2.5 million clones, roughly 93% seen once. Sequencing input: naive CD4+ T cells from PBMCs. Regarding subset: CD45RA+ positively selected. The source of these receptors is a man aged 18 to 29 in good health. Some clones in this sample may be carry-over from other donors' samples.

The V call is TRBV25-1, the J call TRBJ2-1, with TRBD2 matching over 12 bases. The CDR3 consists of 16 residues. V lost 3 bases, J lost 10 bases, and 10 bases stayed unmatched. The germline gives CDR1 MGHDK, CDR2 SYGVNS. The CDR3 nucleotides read TGTGCCAGCAGTGACTCTAGCGGGGGGGATAATCTCGAGCAGTTCTTC. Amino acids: CASSDSSGGDNLEQFF.

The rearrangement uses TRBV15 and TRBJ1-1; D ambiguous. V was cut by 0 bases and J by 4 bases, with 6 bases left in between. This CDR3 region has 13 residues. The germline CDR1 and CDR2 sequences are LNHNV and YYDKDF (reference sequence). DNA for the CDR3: TGTGCCACCAGCAGAGACGGGCTCACTGAAGCTTTCTTT. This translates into CATSRDGLTEAFF.

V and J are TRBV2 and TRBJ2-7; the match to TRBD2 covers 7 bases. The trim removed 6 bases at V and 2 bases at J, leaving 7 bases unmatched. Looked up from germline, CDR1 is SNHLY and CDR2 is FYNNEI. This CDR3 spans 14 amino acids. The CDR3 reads CASSAGLGTYEQYF. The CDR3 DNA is TGTGCCAGCAGCGCAGGACTAGGAACCTACGAGCAGTACTTC.

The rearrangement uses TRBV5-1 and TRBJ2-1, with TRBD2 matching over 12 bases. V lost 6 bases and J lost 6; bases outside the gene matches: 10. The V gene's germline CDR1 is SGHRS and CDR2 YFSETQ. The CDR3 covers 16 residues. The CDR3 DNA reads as TGCGCCAGCAATTCCTGGACTAGCGGGACTTCCAATGAGCAGTTCTTC. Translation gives CASNSWTSGTSNEQFF.

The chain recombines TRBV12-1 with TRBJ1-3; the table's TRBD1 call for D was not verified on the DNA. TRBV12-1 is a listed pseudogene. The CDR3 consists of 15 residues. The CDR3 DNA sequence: TGTGCCAGCAGCTCACAATACAGCTCTGGAAACACCATATATTTT. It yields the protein CASSSQYSSGNTIYF.

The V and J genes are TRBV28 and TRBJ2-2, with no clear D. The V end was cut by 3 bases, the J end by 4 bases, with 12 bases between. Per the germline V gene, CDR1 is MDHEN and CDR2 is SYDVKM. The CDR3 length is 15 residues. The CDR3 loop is CASSFSRPGTGELFF. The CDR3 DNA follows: TGTGCCAGCAGTTTCAGTAGGCCCGGCACCGGGGAGCTGTTTTTT.

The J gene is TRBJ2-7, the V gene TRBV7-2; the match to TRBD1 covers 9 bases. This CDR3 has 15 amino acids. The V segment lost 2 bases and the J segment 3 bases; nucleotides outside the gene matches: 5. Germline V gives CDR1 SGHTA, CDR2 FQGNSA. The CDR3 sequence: CASSLRGQGFYEQYF. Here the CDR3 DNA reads TGTGCCAGCAGCTTACGGGGACAGGGATTCTACGAGCAGTACTTC. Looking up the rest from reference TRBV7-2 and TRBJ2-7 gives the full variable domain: GAGVSQSPSNKVTEKGKDVELRCDPISGHTALYWYRQSLGQGLEFLIYFQGNSAPDKSGLPSDRFSAERTGGSVSTLTIQRTQQEDSAVYLCASSLRGQGFYEQYFGPGTRLTVT.

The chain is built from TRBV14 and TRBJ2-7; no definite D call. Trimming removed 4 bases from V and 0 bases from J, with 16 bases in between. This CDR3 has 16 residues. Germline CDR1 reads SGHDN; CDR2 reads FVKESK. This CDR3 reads CASSPDGQARSYEQYF. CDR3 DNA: TGTGCCAGCAGCCCAGACGGGCAGGCCCGCTCCTACGAGCAGTACTTC. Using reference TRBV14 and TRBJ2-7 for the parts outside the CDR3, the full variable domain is EAGVTQFPSHSVIEKGQTVTLRCDPISGHDNLYWYRRVMGKEIKFLLHFVKESKQDESGMPNNRFLAERTGGTYSTLKVQPAELEDSGVYFCASSPDGQARSYEQYFGPGTRLTVT.

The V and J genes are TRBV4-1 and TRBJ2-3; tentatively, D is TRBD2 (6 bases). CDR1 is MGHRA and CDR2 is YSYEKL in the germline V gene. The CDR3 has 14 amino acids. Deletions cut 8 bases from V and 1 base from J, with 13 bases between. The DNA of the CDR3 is TGCGCCAGCGGAGGACGGAGGGGCACAGATACGCAGTATTTT. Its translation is CASGGRRGTDTQYF.

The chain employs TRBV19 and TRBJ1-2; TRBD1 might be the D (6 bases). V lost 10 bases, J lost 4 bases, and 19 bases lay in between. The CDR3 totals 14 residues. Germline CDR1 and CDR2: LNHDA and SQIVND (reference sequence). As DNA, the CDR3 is TGTGCCACAACAAGGCGGGGGGCCGGCTATGGCTACACCTTC. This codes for CATTRRGAGYGYTF.

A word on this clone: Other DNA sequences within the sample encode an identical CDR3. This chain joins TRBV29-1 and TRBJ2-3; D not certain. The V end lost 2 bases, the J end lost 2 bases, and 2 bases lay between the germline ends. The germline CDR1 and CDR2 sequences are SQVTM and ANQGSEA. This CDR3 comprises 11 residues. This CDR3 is CSVESTDTQYF. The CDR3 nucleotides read TGCAGCGTTGAATCCACAGATACGCAGTATTTT.

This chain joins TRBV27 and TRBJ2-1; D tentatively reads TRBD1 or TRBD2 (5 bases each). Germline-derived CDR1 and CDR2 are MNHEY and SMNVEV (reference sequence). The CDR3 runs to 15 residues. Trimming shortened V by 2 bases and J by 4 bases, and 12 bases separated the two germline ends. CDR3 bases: TGTGCCAGCAGTTTAACGGGACGGAATTACAATGAGCAGTTCTTC. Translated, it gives CASSLTGRNYNEQFF.

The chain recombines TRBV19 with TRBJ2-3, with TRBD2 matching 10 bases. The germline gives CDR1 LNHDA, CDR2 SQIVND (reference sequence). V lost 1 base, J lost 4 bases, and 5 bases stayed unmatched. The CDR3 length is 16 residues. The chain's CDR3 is CASSIAAGLASDTQYF. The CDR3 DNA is TGTGCCAGTAGTATAGCCGCGGGACTAGCGTCAGATACGCAGTATTTT.

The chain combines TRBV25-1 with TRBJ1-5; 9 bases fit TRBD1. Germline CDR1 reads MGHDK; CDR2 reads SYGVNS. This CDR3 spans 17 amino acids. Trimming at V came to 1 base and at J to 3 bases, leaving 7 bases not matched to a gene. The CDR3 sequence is CASSESSGQGFNQPQHF. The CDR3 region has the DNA TGTGCCAGCAGTGAATCCTCGGGACAGGGATTCAATCAGCCCCAGCATTTT.

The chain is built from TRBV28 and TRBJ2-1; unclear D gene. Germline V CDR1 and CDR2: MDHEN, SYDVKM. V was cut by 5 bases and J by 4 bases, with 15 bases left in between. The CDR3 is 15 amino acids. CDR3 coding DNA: TGTGCCAGCAGTCCCCCCGGACGATGGTACAATGAGCAGTTCTTC. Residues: CASSPPGRWYNEQFF.

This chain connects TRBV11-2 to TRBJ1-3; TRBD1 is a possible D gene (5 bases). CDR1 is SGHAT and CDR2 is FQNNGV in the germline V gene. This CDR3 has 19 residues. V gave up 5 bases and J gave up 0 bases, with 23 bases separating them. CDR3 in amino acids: CASSLSAGFSTYSGNTIYF. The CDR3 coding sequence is TGTGCCAGCAGCCTTTCTGCAGGGTTTTCCACTTACTCTGGAAACACCATATATTTT.

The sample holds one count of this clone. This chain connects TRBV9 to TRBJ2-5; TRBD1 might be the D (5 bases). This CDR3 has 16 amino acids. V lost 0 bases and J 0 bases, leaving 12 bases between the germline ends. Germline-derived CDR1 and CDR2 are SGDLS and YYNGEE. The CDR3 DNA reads TGTGCCAGCAGCGTAGTACCAGGGTTAGACCAAGAGACCCAGTACTTC. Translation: CASSVVPGLDQETQYF.

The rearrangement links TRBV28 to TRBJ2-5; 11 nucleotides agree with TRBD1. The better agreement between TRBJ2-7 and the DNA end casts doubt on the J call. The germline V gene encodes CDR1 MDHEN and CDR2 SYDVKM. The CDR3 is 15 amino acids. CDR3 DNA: TGTGCCAGCAGTCGGGCCGGGACAGGGGGATACGAGCAGTACTTC. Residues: CASSRAGTGGYEQYF.

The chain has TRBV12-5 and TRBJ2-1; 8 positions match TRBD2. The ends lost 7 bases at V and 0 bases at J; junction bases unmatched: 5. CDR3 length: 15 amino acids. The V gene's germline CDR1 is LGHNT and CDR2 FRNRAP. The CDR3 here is CASARAGASYNEQFF. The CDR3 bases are TGTGCTAGTGCCCGAGCGGGGGCCTCCTACAATGAGCAGTTCTTC.

This chain's CDR3 is CASSAGGQGNYGYTF. The CDR3, as DNA: TGTGCCAGCAGCGCGGGGGGACAGGGCAACTATGGCTACACCTTC. This sequence joins TRBV5-4 and TRBJ1-2, with TRBD1 identical over 9 bases. CDR1 and CDR2 from the germline V gene are SGHNT and YYREEE (reference sequence). The CDR3 spans 15 residues. After removal of 4 bases from V and 2 bases from J, the junction contained 6 bases not matched to a gene.

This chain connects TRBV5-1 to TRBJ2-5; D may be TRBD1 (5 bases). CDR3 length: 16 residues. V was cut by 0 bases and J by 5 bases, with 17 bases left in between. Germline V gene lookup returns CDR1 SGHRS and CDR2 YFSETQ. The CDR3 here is CASSLEARQGAETQYF. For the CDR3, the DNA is TGCGCCAGCAGCTTGGAGGCGCGGCAGGGTGCGGAGACCCAGTACTTC. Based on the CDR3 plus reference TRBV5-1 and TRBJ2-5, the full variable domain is KAGVTQTPRYLIKTRGQQVTLSCSPISGHRSVSWYQQTPGQGLQFLFEYFSETQRNKGNFPGRFSGRQFSNSRSEMNVSTLELGDSALYLCASSLEARQGAETQYFGPGTRLLVL.